The sequence of this T cell receptor beta chain was determined in a study of breast tumors, draining lymph nodes, adjacent tissues. This clonotype has a handful of counts. The CDR3 covers 14 residues. The V gene's germline CDR1 is KGHSH and CDR2 LQKENI. The ends lost 3 bases at V and 2 bases at J; junction bases unmatched: 0. TCRdb processed the multiplex PCR reads anew with MiXCR; each CDR3 protein has one entry. The sample carries about 120,000 distinct CDR3 sequences, 15% to 20% recorded once. Samples came from axillary lymph nodes draining the breast cancer. Source material: axillary lymph node tissue. This TCR was sampled from a female donor with breast cancer. Some clones in this sample may be carry-over from other donors' samples. The V call is TRBV18, the J call TRBJ2-5, with TRBD1 matching 10 bases. The CDR3 loop is CASSPDRGQETQYF. CDR3 in DNA: TGTGCCAGCTCACCGGACAGGGGGCAAGAGACCCAGTACTTC.